This T cell receptor (beta chain) was recorded in a study of cytomegalovirus exposure and HLA in healthy donors. Overall study findings and caveats: Reportedly, TCR beta sequences accurately predicted HLA-A and HLA-B alleles in most subjects. Later examination showed HLA-associated TCR beta chains had greater clonal expansion than equally common others. Several of the most significant clusters appeared, in a later analysis, to be linked to common viral pathogens.

Germline V gene sequence: CDR1 GTSNPN, CDR2 SVGIG (reference sequence). V was shortened by 1 base and J by 4 bases, with 10 bases between the two germline ends. The CDR3 extends over 13 amino acids. Use of 60 Vbeta and 13 Jbeta primers characterized the PCR. Produced via immunoSEQ multiplex PCR; TCRdb's table is partial and in-frame only. The repertoire holds some 170,000 clones, with roughly 72% as singletons. To note about this clone: The antigen is not known.

All donors participated as healthy donors of bone marrow. The receptor was isolated from a woman aged 35 to 49 in good health and CMV-seronegative. This chain connects TRBV30 to TRBJ2-5, with D unresolved. Sequencing was performed on PBMCs. This chain's CDR3 is CAWSGNLRETQYF. CDR3 nucleotides: TGTGCCTGGAGTGGTAACCTCAGAGAGACCCAGTACTTC.